The 17 T cell receptor beta chains presented below share a single source sample, sequenced in a study of blood T cell repertoires in COVID-19. Repertoires were generated with immunoSEQ multiplex PCR, while TCRdb's copy carries only in-frame clones and drops some. Here the sample spans 75,000 to 100,000 clones, roughly four fifths being singletons. Source material: peripheral blood. These receptors were obtained from a man aged 50 or older with active or convalescent COVID-19.

The V gene is TRBV2, the J gene TRBJ1-4; D unresolved. Germline CDR1 is SNHLY and CDR2 is FYNNEI. This CDR3 comprises 13 residues. Trimming removed 8 bases from V and 4 bases from J, with 11 bases in between. CDR3 sequence (DNA): TGTGCCAGCCGAGCAAACCTTAATGAAAAACTGTTTTTT. Protein sequence: CASRANLNEKLFF.

In this sample, this clone turned up a few times. CDR3 amino acids: CASSVSPRTATYEQYF. The CDR3 nucleotides read TGTGCCAGCAGCGTATCCCCGAGGACAGCCACCTACGAGCAGTACTTC. J is TRBJ2-7 and V is TRBV9; D is perhaps TRBD1 (6 bases). Germline V lookup: CDR1 SGDLS, CDR2 YYNGEE. This CDR3 spans 16 amino acids. Trimming left V 1 base short and J 2 bases short, with 16 bases between. Supplemented by reference TRBV9 and TRBJ2-7, the full variable domain reads DSGVTQTPKHLITATGQRVTLRCSPRSGDLSVYWYQQSLDQGLQFLIQYYNGEERAKGNILERFSAQQFPDLHSELNLSSLELGDSALYFCASSVSPRTATYEQYFGPGTRLTVT.

This clone was observed a handful of times. J is TRBJ1-6 and V is TRBV11-2; D gene uncertain. Germline lookup yields CDR1 SGHAT and CDR2 FQNNGV. Deletions cut 0 bases from V and 13 bases from J, with 16 bases between. This CDR3 spans 15 amino acids. The CDR3 spells CASSLDLTLPRPLHF. As DNA, the CDR3 is TGTGCCAGCAGCTTAGACCTTACGCTACCCAGGCCCCTCCACTTT.

This clone appeared once. This chain joins TRBV9 and TRBJ2-7, with D possibly being TRBD2 (7 bases). Per the germline V gene, CDR1 is SGDLS and CDR2 is YYNGEE. Trimming stripped 4 bases from V and 2 bases from J, with 16 bases between. The CDR3 is 15 residues long. The CDR3 reads CASSPRSGGTYEQYF. CDR3 bases: TGTGCCAGCAGCCCCCGTTCGGGGGGCACCTACGAGCAGTACTTC.

J is TRBJ1-2 and V is TRBV3-1 (or the pseudogene TRBV3-2); D remains ambiguous. Looked up from germline, CDR1 is LGHDT and CDR2 is YNNKEL (reference sequence). The CDR3 length is 12 residues. V was trimmed by 4 bases and J by 4 bases, leaving 7 bases between them. For the CDR3, the DNA is TGTGCCAGCAGCCTCCGTTCCTATGGCTACACCTTC. Amino acids: CASSLRSYGYTF.

This chain connects TRBV7-6 to TRBJ1-6, with D possibly matching TRBD1 (6 bases). V lost 5 bases to trimming and J lost 5 bases, with 13 bases between them. CDR3 length: 15 residues. The germline CDR1 and CDR2 sequences are SGHVS and FNYEAQ. CDR3: CASSPGPGDNSPLHF. CDR3 in DNA: TGTGCCAGCAGCCCAGGGCCAGGGGATAATTCACCCCTCCACTTT.

This clone was counted only a few times. The chain couples TRBV30 to TRBJ2-3; possible D gene TRBD1, 5 bases. The CDR3 sequence is 13 residues long. Germline V gene lookup returns CDR1 GTSNPN and CDR2 SVGIG (reference sequence). The V end was cut by 2 bases, the J end by 2 bases, with 8 bases between. CDR3 coding DNA: TGTGCCTGGAGTTCAGGGATCACAGATACGCAGTATTTT. Amino acids: CAWSSGITDTQYF.

The chain is built from TRBV25-1 and TRBJ2-5; TRBD1 matches at 7 bases. This CDR3 has 17 residues. Per the germline V gene, CDR1 is MGHDK and CDR2 is SYGVNS. V lost 4 bases and J lost 2; bases outside the gene matches: 13. The CDR3: CASSGGRGKGAQETQYF. The CDR3 region has the DNA TGTGCCAGCAGTGGAGGTAGGGGCAAGGGGGCGCAAGAGACCCAGTACTTC.

The chain employs TRBV30 and TRBJ1-2; D possibly corresponds to TRBD1 (6 bases). The V gene lost 1 base and the J gene lost 3 bases, with 12 bases spanning the gap. This CDR3 is built from 14 residues. Germline CDR1 and CDR2: GTSNPN and SVGIG (reference sequence). The CDR3: CAWSEGGTYYGYTF. As DNA, the CDR3 is TGTGCCTGGAGTGAAGGGGGAACTTACTATGGCTACACCTTC.

The chain carries TRBV7-2 and TRBJ2-5; 8 bases fit TRBD2. CDR1 is SGHTA and CDR2 is FQGNSA in the germline V gene. After removal of 2 bases from V and 5 bases from J, the junction contained 10 bases not matched to a gene. The CDR3 is 16 residues long. CDR3 residues: CASSLMGSGGPETQYF. As DNA, the CDR3 is TGTGCCAGCAGCTTAATGGGATCGGGGGGGCCTGAGACCCAGTACTTC.

The chain is built from TRBV24-1 and TRBJ2-7, with 9 bases matching TRBD1. The CDR3 consists of 16 residues. Unmatched junction bases numbered 10, after V lost 4 bases and J lost 4 bases. CDR1 is KGHDR and CDR2 is SFDVKD in the germline V gene. The CDR3 DNA follows: TGTGCCACCAGTGAGCCCCGGGACAGGGCCAGTTACGAGCAGTACGTC. This gives the protein CATSEPRDRASYEQYV.

The genes are TRBV27 and TRBJ2-5; 10 nucleotides agree with TRBD1. Germline V lookup: CDR1 MNHEY, CDR2 SMNVEV (reference sequence). There are 15 residues in the CDR3. J lost 5 bases, V lost 6 bases, and 9 bases had no gene match. The chain's CDR3 is CASRRTGGGKETQYF. The CDR3 nucleotides are TGTGCCAGCAGACGGACAGGGGGGGGGAAGGAGACCCAGTACTTC.

This chain links TRBV25-1 with TRBJ1-3, with 9 bases aligning to TRBD1. V lost 3 bases and J lost 3; bases outside the gene matches: 6. Germline V gene data show CDR1 as MGHDK and CDR2 as SYGVNS. The CDR3 extends over 16 amino acids. The CDR3 DNA is TGTGCCAGCAGTGATACGGGACAGGGCGGTGGAAACACCATATATTTT. Protein product: CASSDTGQGGGNTIYF.

The chain links TRBV5-1 to TRBJ2-5, with 7 bases lining up with TRBD2. The CDR3 loop spans 15 amino acids. V lost 0 bases to trimming and J lost 2 bases; unmatched junction nucleotides: 4. Germline values: CDR1 SGHRS, CDR2 YFSETQ. DNA for the CDR3: TGCGCCAGCAGCTTGGCTACTAGCGTACAAGAGACCCAGTACTTC. It specifies CASSLATSVQETQYF.

This rearrangement joins TRBV5-1 to TRBJ1-6; D not certain. The CDR3 contains 14 residues. Germline CDR1 reads SGHRS; CDR2 reads YFSETQ. The ends were cut back, 1 base at V and 7 bases at J, with 9 bases in the middle. CDR3 amino acids: CASSLPGINSPLHF. CDR3 nucleotide sequence: TGCGCCAGCAGCTTGCCGGGTATCAATTCACCCCTCCACTTT.

This clone has only one observation. The V and J genes are TRBV29-1 and TRBJ2-6, with a tentative D call TRBD2 (5 bases). The CDR3 is 14 residues long. V was shortened by 6 bases and J by 0 bases, with 9 bases between the two germline ends. Germline CDR1 SQVTM, CDR2 ANQGSEA. The CDR3 DNA reads as TGCAGCGTGAGTGGAGGCTCTGGGGCCAACGTCCTGACTTTC. It specifies CSVSGGSGANVLTF.

The chain combines TRBV15 with TRBJ2-5; 9 nucleotides line up with TRBD2. The CDR3 extends over 15 amino acids. The germline CDR1 and CDR2 sequences are LNHNV and YYDKDF (reference sequence). The junction had 11 bases not matched to a gene; V was cut back by 7 bases and J by 5 bases. The CDR3 region has the DNA TGTGCCACCACCTTGGAGCTAGCGGGAAAGGAGACCCAGTACTTC. Its translation: CATTLELAGKETQYF.